Listed below are T cell receptor beta chains from one sample, sequenced in a study of blood T cell repertoires in COVID-19. Measured with immunoSEQ multiplex PCR; TCRdb has only the in-frame clones, and not every one. In the table there are nearly 300,000 clones, roughly 90% of which are singletons. The sequenced sample was PBMCs or T cells enriched from blood (not recorded which). These TCRs come from a woman in her forties or fifties who had been exposed to COVID-19. Both conserved end residues are part of each CDR3. The D gene is left open where the match is weak. Expanded clones are given a class, and other clones once, few, many or no size at all.

J	size	D	V	length	DNA	CDR3
TRBJ1-1	.	.	TRBV6-9	14	TGTGCCAGCAGGGCAACTAATCTGAACACTGAAGCTTTCTTT	CASRATNLNTEAFF
TRBJ1-5	.	TRBD1	TRBV5-1	14	TGCGCCAGCAGCACAGGGGACCTCGATCAGCCCCAGCATTTT	CASSTGDLDQPQHF
TRBJ1-2	.	.	TRBV19	18	TGTGCCAGTAGTACGCTCATGGACGGACAGAGTTTATACTATGGCTACACCTTC	CASSTLMDGQSLYYGYTF
TRBJ1-2	few	TRBD1	TRBV18	15	TGTGCCAGCTCACCACAGTCAGGGACAGGATATGGCTACACCTTC	CASSPQSGTGYGYTF
TRBJ1-2	.	TRBD1	TRBV7-2	15	TGTGCCAGCAGCTTACAGGGGACAGGGAGGGATGGCTACACCTTC	CASSLQGTGRDGYTF
TRBJ1-6	.	.	TRBV5-1	16	TGCGCCAGCAGACCGACAGGACACTCCTATAATTCACCCCTCCACTTT	CASRPTGHSYNSPLHF
TRBJ2-7	.	TRBD2	TRBV13	15	TGTGCCAGCAGCTTAGTCGGGGGGGCAACCTACGAGCAGTACTTC	CASSLVGGATYEQYF
TRBJ1-1	.	.	TRBV5-4	15	TGTGCCAGCAGCTTGGCCGTTGGGCAGAACACTGAAGCTTTCTTT	CASSLAVGQNTEAFF
TRBJ2-3	.	TRBD1	TRBV5-1	16	TGCGCCAGCAGCTTGGGTGGGACAGGGAGCACAGATACGCAGTATTTT	CASSLGGTGSTDTQYF
TRBJ2-5	.	TRBD2	TRBV5-4	14	TGTGCCAGCAGCCATAGCGGGGGGTATGAGACCCAGTACTTC	CASSHSGGYETQYF